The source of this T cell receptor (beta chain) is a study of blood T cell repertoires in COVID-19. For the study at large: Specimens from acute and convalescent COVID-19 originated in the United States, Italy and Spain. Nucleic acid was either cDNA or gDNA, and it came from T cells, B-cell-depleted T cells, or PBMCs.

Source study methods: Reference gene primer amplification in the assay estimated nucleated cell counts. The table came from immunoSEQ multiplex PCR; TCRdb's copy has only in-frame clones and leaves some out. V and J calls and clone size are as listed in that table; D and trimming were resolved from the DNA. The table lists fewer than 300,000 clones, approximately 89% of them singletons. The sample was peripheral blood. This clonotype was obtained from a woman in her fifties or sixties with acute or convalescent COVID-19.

In nucleotides, the CDR3 is TGTGCCAGCAGTTCCCCCCGAATTTACCCCCTTACAAATACGAACACTGAAGCTTTCTTT. This sequence encodes CASSSPRIYPLTNTNTEAFF. V usage is TRBV28 and J usage is TRBJ1-1; D remains unclear. The germline V gene has CDR1 MDHEN and CDR2 SYDVKM. The germline V and J ends were trimmed by 4 bases and 1 base, with 28 bases remaining between them. The CDR3 runs to 20 residues.